The present entry profiles one T cell receptor beta chain with its context. This clone was seen a single time. The antigen it binds to is not known. Base qualities are not recorded, but no much larger clone differs from it by a single base. Reading the germline V gene gives CDR1 ENHRY and CDR2 SYGVKD. The germline V and J ends show losses of 6 bases and 6 bases respectively, and no gene match explains 5 bases of the junction. Measured from the cysteine to the phenylalanine, the CDR3 is 13 residues long. Only the CDR3 region is kept as DNA, spanning 39 bases read in frame from base 1. Collaborating institutions collected whole blood in K2EDTA tubes following their own protocols. Collaborator samples were shipped for TCRbeta analysis as frozen whole blood, isolated PBMCs, or DNA extracted from either sample type. The data were obtained in a study of blood T cell repertoires in COVID-19 (dated by TCRdb to about 2020). Some background on the complete study: The collaborator samples originated in the United States, Italy and Spain and spanned the acute and convalescent phases of COVID-19. The material from the prospective study consisted of cDNA or gDNA derived from T cells, B-cell-depleted T cells, or PBMCs. Deeply sampled blood TCRbeta repertoires from subjects exposed to, actively infected with, or recovered from COVID-19 were included in the dataset. The repertoires were released in a freely available public database meant as a resource for research on the immune response to SARS-CoV-2. The samples were drawn from two sources: the first 160 participants of the ongoing ImmuneRACE study, and 1,200 or so subjects contributed by 6 global collaborators. Sample metadata almost always included a de-identified subject ID, COVID-19 status, age in years and sex. HLA class I and class II types, where available, came from metadata supplied by the sample provider rather than from assay-based typing.

TCRbeta CDR3 regions were amplified from genomic DNA using the immunoSEQ Assay, a bias-controlled multiplex PCR. Per the source publication's procedure: Nucleated cell counts per sample were estimated from amplification of reference gene primers within the assay. Sequence reads were collapsed and filtered to measure the absolute abundance of every unique TCRbeta CDR3 rearrangement. For each sample, productive Simpson clonality was calculated by taking the square root of Simpson's diversity index across productive rearrangements. Imported from immuneACCESS, the table was reduced by TCRdb to in-frame sequences with V and J called. These copies leave out some clones; in studies compared against another copy, an unresolved V gene accounts for under half, and the cause of the remainder is not known. V and J calls and clone size are copied from that table; D and trimming were computed from the DNA. In this sample the table shows 110,000 to 150,000 clones, 75% to 90% of which occur a single time. The ten largest clones take up around 2.9% of the sample.

The investigation overall reported the following: How much clinical and demographic metadata was included differed by source and by participant, and the metadata was provided uncurated.

The receptor's source is a man in his 60s with active or convalescent COVID-19. The source material was peripheral blood. The chain couples TRBV10-3 to TRBJ1-2; the junction holds 9 bases that match TRBD1. The bases are TGTGCCATCAGGGCGACAGGGGGAAATGGCTACACCTTC. It specifies CAIRATGGNGYTF.